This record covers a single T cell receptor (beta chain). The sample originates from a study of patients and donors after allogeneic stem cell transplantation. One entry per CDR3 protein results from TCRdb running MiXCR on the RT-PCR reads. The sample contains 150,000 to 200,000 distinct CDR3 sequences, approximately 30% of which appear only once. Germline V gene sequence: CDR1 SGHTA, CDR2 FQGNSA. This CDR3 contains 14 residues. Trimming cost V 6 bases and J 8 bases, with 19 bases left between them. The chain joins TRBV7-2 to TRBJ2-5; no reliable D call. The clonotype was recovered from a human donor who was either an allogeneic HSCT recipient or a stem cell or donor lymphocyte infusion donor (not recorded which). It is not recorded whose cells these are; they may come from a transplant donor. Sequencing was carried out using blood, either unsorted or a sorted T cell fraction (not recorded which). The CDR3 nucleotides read TGTGCCAGCAGGACCGAATGGAGAAGAGGAACCCAGTACTTC. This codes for CASRTEWRRGTQYF.